The clone carrying this T cell receptor (beta chain) turned up a few times. Its antigen remains unknown. Expressed TCRB transcripts were sequenced because the isolated RNA had all been reverse transcribed beforehand. Data came from immunoSEQ multiplex PCR; TCRdb stores just in-frame clones and leaves some out. The sample shows hundreds of thousands of clones, 30% of them seen only once. CDR1 is LGHNA, CDR2 YSLEER, per germline. The V gene lost 1 base and the J gene lost 1 base, with 17 bases spanning the gap. CDR3 size: 18 residues. This specimen belongs to a study of beta chain features in type 1 diabetes. Regarding the study as a whole: The study found that naive, central memory and Treg TCRB repertoires appeared more similar in patients than in healthy donors. Insertion counts at VDJ junctions were lower in type 1 diabetes patients, who also showed more deletions there.

The clonotype comes from a young man in good health. The chain combines TRBV4-3 with TRBJ2-4; D may match TRBD1 or TRBD2 (5 bases each). Sample: naive CD4+ T cells from blood. CDR3 bases: TGCGCCAGCAGCCAAGGATCTGGGACGCCTGGGGCCAAAAACATTCAGTACTTC. Amino acid sequence: CASSQGSGTPGAKNIQYF.